The clone carrying this T cell receptor (beta chain) has just one count. Its antigen is still unknown. CDR1 and CDR2 from the germline V gene are MGHRA and YSYEKL. CDR3 size: 13 residues. The V and J ends lost 4 bases and 9 bases respectively, with 13 bases between them. This record comes from a study of OX40 agonist ivuxolimab in advanced cancers. For the study at large: The dose-escalation cohort was about 83% male, with a mean age of around 60 years, ranging roughly 20 to 90.

Measured with immunoSEQ multiplex PCR; TCRdb has only the in-frame clones, and not every one. The profile shows nearly 55,000 clones, almost 85% of them singletons. Findings of the study overall: More expanded clones were seen, on average, in CD8+ T cells than in CD4+.

This receptor was identified in an adult with an advanced solid tumor such as melanoma, head and neck, liver or kidney cancer. Specimen: CD4+ or CD8+ T cells sorted from blood, collected in a trial of the OX40 agonist ivuxolimab. This chain joins TRBV4-1 and TRBJ2-1; D uncertain. The CDR3 DNA is TGCGCCAGCAGCCGCGAGGAGTCTAGTGAGCAGTTCTTC. This translates into CASSREESSEQFF.